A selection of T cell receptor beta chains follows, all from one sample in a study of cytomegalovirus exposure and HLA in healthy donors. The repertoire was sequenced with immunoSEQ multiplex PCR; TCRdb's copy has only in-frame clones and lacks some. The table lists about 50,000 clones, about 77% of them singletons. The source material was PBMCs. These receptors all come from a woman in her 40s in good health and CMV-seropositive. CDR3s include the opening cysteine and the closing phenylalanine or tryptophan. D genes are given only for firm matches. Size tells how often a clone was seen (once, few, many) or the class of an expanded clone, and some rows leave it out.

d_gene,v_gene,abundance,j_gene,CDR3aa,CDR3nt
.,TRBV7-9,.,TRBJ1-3,CASSLFEGNTIYF,TGTGCCAGCAGCTTATTCGAGGGAAACACCATATATTTT
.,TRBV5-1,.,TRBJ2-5,CASSLAGLETQYF,TGCGCCAGCAGCTTAGCCGGACTAGAGACCCAGTACTTC
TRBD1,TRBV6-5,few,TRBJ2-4,CASSIRDSQNIQYF,TGTGCCAGCAGTATACGGGACAGCCAAAACATTCAGTACTTC
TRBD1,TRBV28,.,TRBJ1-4,CASSPRDRGREKLFF,TGTGCCAGCAGTCCCCGGGACAGGGGGAGGGAAAAACTGTTTTTT
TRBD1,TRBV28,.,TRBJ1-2,CASSETGDGYTF,TGTGCCAGCAGTGAGACAGGGGACGGCTACACCTTC
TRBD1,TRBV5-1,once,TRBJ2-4,CASSRRQGADIQYF,TGCGCCAGCAGCCGGCGACAGGGGGCGGACATTCAGTACTTC
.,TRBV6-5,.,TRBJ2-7,CASTERSSYEQYF,TGTGCCAGCACTGAGCGGAGCTCCTACGAGCAGTACTTC
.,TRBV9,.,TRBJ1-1,CASSFSGDTEAFF,TGTGCCAGCAGCTTTTCAGGGGACACTGAAGCTTTCTTT
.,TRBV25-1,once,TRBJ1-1,CASSEHSSNTEAFF,TGTGCCAGCAGTGAGCACAGCTCTAACACTGAAGCTTTCTTT
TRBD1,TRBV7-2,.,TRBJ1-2,CASSSPLWGQGEGYGYTF,TGTGCCAGCAGCTCCCCGTTATGGGGACAGGGCGAAGGCTATGGCTACACCTTC
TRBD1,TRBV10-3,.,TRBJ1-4,CAISEATGALEKLFF,TGTGCCATCAGTGAGGCCACAGGGGCGCTCGAAAAACTGTTTTTT
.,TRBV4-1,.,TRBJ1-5,CASSQEGPEPQHF,TGCGCCAGCAGCCAAGAGGGGCCCGAGCCCCAGCATTTT
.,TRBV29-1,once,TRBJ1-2,CSARRDSSAYGYTF,TGCAGCGCTCGTAGGGACTCAAGTGCTTATGGCTACACCTTC
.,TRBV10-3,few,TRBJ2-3,CAISGGGGGDTQYF,TGTGCCATCAGTGGGGGAGGGGGAGGAGATACGCAGTATTTT
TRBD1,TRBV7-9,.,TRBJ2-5,CASSRQGSLETQYF,TGTGCCAGCAGCCGACAGGGGAGTCTTGAGACCCAGTACTTC
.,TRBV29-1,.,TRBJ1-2,CSVANDGSPNYGYTF,TGCAGCGTTGCGAACGATGGCAGTCCTAACTATGGCTACACCTTC
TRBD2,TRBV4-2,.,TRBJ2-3,CASSPTGTSGGDTQYF,TGTGCCAGCAGCCCTACGGGGACTAGCGGGGGGGATACGCAGTATTTT
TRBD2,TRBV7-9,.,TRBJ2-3,CASSGGRVNTDTQYF,TGTGCCAGCAGCGGAGGGAGGGTTAACACAGATACGCAGTATTTT
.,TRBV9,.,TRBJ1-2,CASSVGGESDGYTF,TGTGCCAGCAGCGTTGGCGGGGAAAGCGATGGCTACACCTTC
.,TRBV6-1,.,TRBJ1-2,CASSELSGYGYTF,TGTGCCAGCAGTGAACTATCTGGCTATGGCTACACCTTC
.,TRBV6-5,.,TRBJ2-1,CASSYETGMNNEQFF,TGTGCCAGCAGTTATGAGACAGGCATGAACAATGAGCAGTTCTTC
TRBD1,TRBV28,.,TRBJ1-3,CASSSDRGNTIYF,TGTGCCAGCAGCTCGGACAGGGGAAACACCATATATTTT
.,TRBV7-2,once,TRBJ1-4,CASSVQGWNEKLFF,TGTGCCAGCAGCGTACAGGGTTGGAATGAAAAACTGTTTTTT
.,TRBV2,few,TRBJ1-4,CASSQQGGRNEKLFF,TGTGCCAGCAGTCAACAAGGGGGACGGAATGAAAAACTGTTTTTT
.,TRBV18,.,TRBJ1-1,CASSQAAGSMNTEAFF,TGTGCCAGCTCACAGGCGGCGGGATCCATGAACACTGAAGCTTTCTTT
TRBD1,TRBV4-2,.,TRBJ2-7,CASSQDGQALEQYF,TGTGCCAGCAGCCAAGACGGACAGGCTCTCGAGCAGTACTTC
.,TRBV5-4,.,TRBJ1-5,CASSAGGPQHF,TGTGCCAGCAGCGCCGGTGGGCCCCAGCATTTT
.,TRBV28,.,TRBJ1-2,CASSRAFSYGYTF,TGTGCCAGCAGTCGAGCTTTCTCTTATGGCTACACCTTC
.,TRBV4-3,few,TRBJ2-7,CASSQDATSYEQYF,TGCGCCAGCAGCCAAGATGCCACATCCTACGAGCAGTACTTC
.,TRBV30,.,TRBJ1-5,CAWSGGYGQPQHF,TGTGCCTGGAGTGGAGGGTACGGACAGCCCCAGCATTTT
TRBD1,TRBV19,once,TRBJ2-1,CASRDRPSGNEQFF,TGTGCCAGTCGGGACAGACCCTCAGGCAATGAGCAGTTCTTC
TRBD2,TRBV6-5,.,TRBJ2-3,CASRWTSGADTQYF,TGTGCCAGCCGGTGGACTAGCGGGGCAGATACGCAGTATTTT
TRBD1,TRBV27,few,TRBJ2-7,CASRGQAWTYEQYF,TGTGCCAGCAGAGGACAGGCCTGGACCTACGAGCAGTACTTC
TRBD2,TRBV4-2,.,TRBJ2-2,CASSQPGRDTGELFF,TGTGCCAGCAGCCAACCCGGGAGGGACACCGGGGAGCTGTTTTTT
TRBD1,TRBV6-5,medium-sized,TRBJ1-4,CASSTSGGAGEKLFF,TGTGCCAGCAGTACGTCAGGGGGCGCAGGGGAAAAACTGTTTTTT
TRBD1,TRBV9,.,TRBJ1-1,CASSVRQGENTEAFF,TGTGCCAGCAGCGTTAGACAGGGGGAAAACACTGAAGCTTTCTTT
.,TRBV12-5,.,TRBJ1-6,CASQGNSPLHF,TGTGCTAGCCAGGGGAATTCACCCCTCCACTTT
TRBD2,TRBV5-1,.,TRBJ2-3,CASSSGLAGGSDTQYF,TGCGCCAGCAGCTCCGGACTAGCGGGGGGATCGGATACGCAGTATTTT
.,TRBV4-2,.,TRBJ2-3,CASSQEGGGFTDTQYF,TGTGCCAGCAGCCAAGAAGGGGGGGGCTTCACAGATACGCAGTATTTT
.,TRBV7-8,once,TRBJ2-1,CASSRIAGPGNEQFF,TGTGCCAGCAGCCGGATCGCGGGGCCTGGTAATGAGCAGTTCTTC
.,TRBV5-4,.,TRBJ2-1,CASSRDSGNNEQFF,TGTGCCAGCAGCCGGGACTCCGGAAACAATGAGCAGTTCTTC
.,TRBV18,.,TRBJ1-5,CASSTGYSNQPQHF,TGTGCCAGCTCGACGGGTTATAGCAATCAGCCCCAGCATTTT
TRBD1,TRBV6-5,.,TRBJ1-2,CASSYYLGTGDGYTF,TGTGCCAGCAGTTACTACCTCGGGACAGGGGATGGCTACACCTTC
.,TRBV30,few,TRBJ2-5,CAWRAGGETQYF,TGTGCCTGGAGGGCAGGGGGGGAGACCCAGTACTTC
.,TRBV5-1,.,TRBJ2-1,CASSSQVSSYNEQFF,TGCGCCAGCAGCTCCCAGGTGAGCTCCTACAATGAGCAGTTCTTC
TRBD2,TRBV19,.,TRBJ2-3,CASSREGSDTQYF,TGTGCCAGTAGTCGGGAGGGCTCAGATACGCAGTATTTT
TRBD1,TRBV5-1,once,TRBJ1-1,CASSRETGRNTEAFF,TGCGCCAGCAGCCGGGAGACAGGGAGGAACACTGAAGCTTTCTTT
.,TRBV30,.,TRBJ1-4,CAWSVRGRGPNEKLFF,TGTGCCTGGAGTGTTAGAGGGAGGGGTCCTAATGAAAAACTGTTTTTT
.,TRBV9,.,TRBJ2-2,CASSVEGARNGELFF,TGTGCCAGCAGCGTTGAAGGGGCGAGAAACGGGGAGCTGTTTTTT
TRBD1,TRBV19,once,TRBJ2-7,CASSSDRARPNEQYF,TGTGCCAGTAGTTCGGACAGGGCGCGGCCTAACGAGCAGTACTTC
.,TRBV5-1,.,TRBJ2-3,CASSFDGGTQYF,TGCGCCAGCAGCTTCGATGGCGGTACGCAGTATTTT
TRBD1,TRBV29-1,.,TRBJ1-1,CSVGTGEAFF,TGCAGCGTTGGGACAGGGGAAGCTTTCTTT
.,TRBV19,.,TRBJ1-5,CASSMLLGPSIQPQHF,TGTGCCAGTAGTATGCTGTTGGGGCCCTCAATTCAGCCCCAGCATTTT
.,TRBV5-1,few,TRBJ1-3,CASNRGGGPGNTIYF,TGCGCCAGCAATCGCGGGGGGGGACCTGGAAACACCATATATTTT
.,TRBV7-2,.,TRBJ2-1,CASSPRRLGSGNEQFF,TGTGCCAGCAGCCCGAGAAGACTAGGGTCGGGGAATGAGCAGTTCTTC